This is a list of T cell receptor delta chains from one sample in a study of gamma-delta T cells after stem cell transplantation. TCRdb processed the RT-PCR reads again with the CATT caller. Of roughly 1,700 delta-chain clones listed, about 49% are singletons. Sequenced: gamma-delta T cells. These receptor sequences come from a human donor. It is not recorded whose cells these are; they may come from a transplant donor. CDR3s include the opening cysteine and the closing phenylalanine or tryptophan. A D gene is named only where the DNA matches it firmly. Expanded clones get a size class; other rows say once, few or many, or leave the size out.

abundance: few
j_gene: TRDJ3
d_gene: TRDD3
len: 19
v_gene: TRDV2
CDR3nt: TGTGCCTGTGACACCGTCCACTGGGGGAGCTCCTGGGACACCCGACAGATGTTTTTC
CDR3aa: CACDTVHWGSSWDTRQMFF

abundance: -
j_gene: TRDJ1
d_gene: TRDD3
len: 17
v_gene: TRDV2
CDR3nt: TGTGCCTGTGACAAACTGGGGGATTTGGGTCTCACCGTTGAACTCATCTTT
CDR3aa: CACDKLGDLGLTVELIF

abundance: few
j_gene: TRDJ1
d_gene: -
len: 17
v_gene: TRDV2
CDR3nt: TGTGCCTGTGACACCTTGGGGGTCCTCCGGTACACCGATAAACTCATCTTT
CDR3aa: CACDTLGVLRYTDKLIF

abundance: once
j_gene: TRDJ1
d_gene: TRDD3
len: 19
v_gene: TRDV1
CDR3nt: TGTGCTCTTGGGGAATTTCTCAACCTACTTACTGGGGTTACCGATAAACTCATCTTT
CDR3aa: CALGEFLNLLTGVTDKLIF

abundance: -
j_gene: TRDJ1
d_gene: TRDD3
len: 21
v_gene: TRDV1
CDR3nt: TGTGCTCTTGGGGTCTGCTTCCTCCATGCTCTACTGGGGGGCCTCACCGATAAACTCATCTTT
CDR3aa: CALGVCFLHALLGGLTDKLIF

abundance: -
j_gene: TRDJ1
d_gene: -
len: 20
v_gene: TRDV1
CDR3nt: TGTGCTCTTGGGGAACTAGGCCCGCTTCCTACGATGGGGGATTCCGATAAACTCATCTTT
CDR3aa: CALGELGPLPTMGDSDKLIF

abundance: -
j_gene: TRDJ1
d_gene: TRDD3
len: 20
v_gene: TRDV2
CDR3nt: TGTGCCTGTGACGCCTACAATACAAACTGGGGGATCCGCCTCGAGGATACACTCATCTTT
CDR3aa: CACDAYNTNWGIRLEDTLIF

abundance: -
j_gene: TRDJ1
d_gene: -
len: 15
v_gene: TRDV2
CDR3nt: TGTGCCTGTGACCCAGTTGAGATACAAAACGATAAACTCATCTTT
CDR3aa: CACDPVEIQNDKLIF

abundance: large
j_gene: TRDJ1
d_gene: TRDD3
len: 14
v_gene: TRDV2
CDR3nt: TGTGCCTGTGACACTATTGGGGGATACCAAAAACTCATCTTT
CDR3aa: CACDTIGGYQKLIF

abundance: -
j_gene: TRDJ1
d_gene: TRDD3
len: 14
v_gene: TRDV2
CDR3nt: TGTGCCTGTGACACCCTGGGGGGGAGCGATAAACTCATCTTT
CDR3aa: CACDTLGGSDKLIF

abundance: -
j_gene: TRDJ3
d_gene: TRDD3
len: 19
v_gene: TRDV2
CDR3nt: TGTGCCTGTGACACCGTAATGGGGGATACGGCTTGGGACACCCGACAGATGTTTTTC
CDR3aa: CACDTVMGDTAWDTRQMFF

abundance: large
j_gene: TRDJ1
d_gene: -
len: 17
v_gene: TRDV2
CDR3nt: TGTGCCTGTGACACCGTCGAGGGATATAAAGGCACCGATAAACTCATCTTT
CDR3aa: CACDTVEGYKGTDKLIF

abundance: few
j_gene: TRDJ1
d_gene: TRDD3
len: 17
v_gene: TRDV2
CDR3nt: TGTGCCTGTGACACTTTTCCGGGGATAGGGGTCACCGATAAACTCATCTTT
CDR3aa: CACDTFPGIGVTDKLIF

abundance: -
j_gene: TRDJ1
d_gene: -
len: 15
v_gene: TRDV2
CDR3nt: TGTGCCTGTGACCTAGTAGGTGGGTACACCGATAAACTCATCTTT
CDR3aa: CACDLVGGYTDKLIF

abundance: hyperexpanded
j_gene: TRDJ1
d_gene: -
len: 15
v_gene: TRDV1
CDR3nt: TGTGCTCTTGAGTGTTGCCTGGGGATTACCGATAAACTCATCTTT
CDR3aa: CALECCLGITDKLIF

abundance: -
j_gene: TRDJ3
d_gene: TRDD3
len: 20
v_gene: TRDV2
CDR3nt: TGTGCCTGTGACTCCGCCGAGGGGGGATACGCGTTCGGGGACACCCGACAGATGTTTTTC
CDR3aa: CACDSAEGGYAFGDTRQMFF

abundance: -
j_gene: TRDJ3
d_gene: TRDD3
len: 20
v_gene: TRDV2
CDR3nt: TGTGCCTGTGACGTTACTGGGGGATACGGAAGCTCCTGGGACACCCGACAAATGTTTTTC
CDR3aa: CACDVTGGYGSSWDTRQMFF

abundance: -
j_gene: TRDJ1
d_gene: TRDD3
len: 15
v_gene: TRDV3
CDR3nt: TGTGCCTTTCAGCTGGGGGATACCCGCACCGATAAACTCATCTTT
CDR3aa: CAFQLGDTRTDKLIF

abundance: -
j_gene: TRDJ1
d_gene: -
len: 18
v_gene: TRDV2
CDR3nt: TGTGCCTGTGACCCAGTGAGCCATCCTCGCGTTGTGGGACATAAACTCATCTTT
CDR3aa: CACDPVSHPRVVGHKLIF

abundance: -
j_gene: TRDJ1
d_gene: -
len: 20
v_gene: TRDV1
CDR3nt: TGTGCTCTTGGGGAAAGGCGCTCCTGGTTACTGTGGGCTTACCCCGATAAACTCATCTTT
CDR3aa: CALGERRSWLLWAYPDKLIF

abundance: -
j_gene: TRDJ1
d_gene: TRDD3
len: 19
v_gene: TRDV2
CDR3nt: TGTGCCTGTGACAACATAGGGCCACTGGGGGATACGAGAACCGATAAACTCATCTTT
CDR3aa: CACDNIGPLGDTRTDKLIF

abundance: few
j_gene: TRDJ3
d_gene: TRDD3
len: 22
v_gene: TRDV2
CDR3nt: TGTGCCTGTGACACCCTACGTCCTACTGGGGGATACGTAGACTGGGACACCCGACAGATGTTTTTC
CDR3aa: CACDTLRPTGGYVDWDTRQMFF

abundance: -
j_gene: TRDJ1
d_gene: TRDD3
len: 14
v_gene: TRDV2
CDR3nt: TGTGCCTGTGACACCTTACTGGGGGACCGTAAACTCATCTTT
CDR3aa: CACDTLLGDRKLIF

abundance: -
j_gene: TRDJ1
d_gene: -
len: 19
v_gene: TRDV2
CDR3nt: TGTGCCTGTGACACCGTACTGGGCCCTGGAACCATGGGCACCGATAAACTCATCTTT
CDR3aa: CACDTVLGPGTMGTDKLIF

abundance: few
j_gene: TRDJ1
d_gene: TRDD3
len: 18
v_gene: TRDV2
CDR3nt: TGTGCCTGTGATGCTATACTGGGGGATACATCTTACACCGATAAACTCATCTTT
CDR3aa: CACDAILGDTSYTDKLIF

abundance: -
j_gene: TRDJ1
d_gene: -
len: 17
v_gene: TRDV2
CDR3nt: TGTGCCTGTGACCCCCTGTTGGTATTGGGGGGTACCGATAAACTCATCTTT
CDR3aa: CACDPLLVLGGTDKLIF

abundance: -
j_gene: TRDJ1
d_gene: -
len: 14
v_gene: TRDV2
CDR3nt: TGTGCCTGTGACTCTTTGGCGTACACCGATAAACTCATCTTT
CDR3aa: CACDSLAYTDKLIF

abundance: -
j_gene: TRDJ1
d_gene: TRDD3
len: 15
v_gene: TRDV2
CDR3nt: TGTGCCTGTGACCTACTGGGGGTTGGATTCGATAACCTCATCTTT
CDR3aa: CACDLLGVGFDNLIF

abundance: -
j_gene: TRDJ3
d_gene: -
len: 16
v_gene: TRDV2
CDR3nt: TGTGCCTGTGACACTTTAAGCTCCTGGGACACCCGACAGATGTTTTTC
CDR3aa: CACDTLSSWDTRQMFF

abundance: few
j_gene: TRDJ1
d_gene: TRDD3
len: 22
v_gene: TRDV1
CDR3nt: TGTGCTCTTGGGGAACCCCCCTGGGGGACATACGTCGGAGGCTTGAACACCGATAAACTCATCTTT
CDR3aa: CALGEPPWGTYVGGLNTDKLIF

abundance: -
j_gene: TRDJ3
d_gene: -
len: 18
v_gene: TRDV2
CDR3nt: TGTGCCTGTGACACCGCGGGGGGCAGCTCCTGGGACACCCGACAGATGTTTTTC
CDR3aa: CACDTAGGSSWDTRQMFF

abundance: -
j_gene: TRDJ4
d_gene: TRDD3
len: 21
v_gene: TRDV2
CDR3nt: TGTGCCTGTGACACCGTGGGATCTCCTACAGTACTGGGGGGATCGGCCAGACCCCTAATCTTT
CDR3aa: CACDTVGSPTVLGGSARPLIF

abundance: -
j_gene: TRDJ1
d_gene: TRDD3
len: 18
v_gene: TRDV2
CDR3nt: TGTGCCTGTGACACCCTTTTTCCAGGCGAGGGGATAGAGTTAGAACTCATCTTT
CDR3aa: CACDTLFPGEGIELELIF

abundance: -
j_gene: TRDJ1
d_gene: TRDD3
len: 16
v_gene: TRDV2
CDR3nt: TGTGCCTGTGACACCGTCCGGAGGGATACGGTTCCCTTGCTCATCTTT
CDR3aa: CACDTVRRDTVPLLIF

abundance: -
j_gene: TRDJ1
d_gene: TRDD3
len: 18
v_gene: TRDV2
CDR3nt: TGTGCCTGTGACACAGTTTCTAACCTACTGGGGAACACCGATAAACTCATCTTT
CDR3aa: CACDTVSNLLGNTDKLIF

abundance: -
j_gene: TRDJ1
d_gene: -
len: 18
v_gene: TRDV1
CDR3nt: TGTGCTCTTGGGGAACCTTCCTTCTGGGCCGTACTCGCCGATAAACTCATCTTT
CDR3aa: CALGEPSFWAVLADKLIF

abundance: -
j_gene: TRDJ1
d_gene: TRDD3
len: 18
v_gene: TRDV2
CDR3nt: TGTGCCTGTGACACCGTACTGGGGGATACGCGTAACACCGATAAACTCATCTTT
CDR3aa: CACDTVLGDTRNTDKLIF

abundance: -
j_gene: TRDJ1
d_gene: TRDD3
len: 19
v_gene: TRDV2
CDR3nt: TGTGCCTGTGACACCGTGGGACTGGGGGACCCCCGGGGCGCCGATAAACTCATCTTT
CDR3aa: CACDTVGLGDPRGADKLIF

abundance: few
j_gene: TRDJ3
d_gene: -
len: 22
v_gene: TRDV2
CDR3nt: TGTGCCTGTGACACTGTACGGTCGAGGGGGTCGGCCAGCTCCTGGGACACCCGACAGATGTTTTTC
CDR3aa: CACDTVRSRGSASSWDTRQMFF

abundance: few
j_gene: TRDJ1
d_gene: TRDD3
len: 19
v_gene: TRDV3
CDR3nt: TGTGCCTCCCTTCCCAGTGGGGGATACGAAGGCCCGTACACCGATAAACTCATCTTT
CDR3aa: CASLPSGGYEGPYTDKLIF

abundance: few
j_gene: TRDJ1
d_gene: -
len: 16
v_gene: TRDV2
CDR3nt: TGTGCCTGTGAGCCCCTCCGACGGGGATACACCGATAAACTCATCTTT
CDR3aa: CACEPLRRGYTDKLIF

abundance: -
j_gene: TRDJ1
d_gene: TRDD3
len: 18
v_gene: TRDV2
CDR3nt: TGTGCCTGTGACACCGTTGGTCTGGGGGAACGCGGAGCCGATAAACTCATCTTT
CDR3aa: CACDTVGLGERGADKLIF

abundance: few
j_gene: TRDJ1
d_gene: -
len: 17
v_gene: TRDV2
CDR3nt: TGTGCCTGTGACACCGTAACTGCTGGGAGGTACACCGATAAACTCATCTTT
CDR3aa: CACDTVTAGRYTDKLIF

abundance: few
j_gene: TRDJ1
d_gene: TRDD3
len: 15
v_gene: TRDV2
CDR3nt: TGTGCCTGTGACACATGGGGGATACTGGGCGATAAACTCATCTTT
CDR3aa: CACDTWGILGDKLIF

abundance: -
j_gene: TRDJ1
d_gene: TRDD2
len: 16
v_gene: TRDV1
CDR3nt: TGTGCTCTTGGGGTGGCCTTCCTTCTAGGGACCAGGAGTCTCATCTTT
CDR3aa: CALGVAFLLGTRSLIF

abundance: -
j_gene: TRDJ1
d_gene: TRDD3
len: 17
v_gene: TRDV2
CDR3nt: TGTGCCTGTGACACCGTCGGTACTGGGGGATACACCGATAAACTCATCTTT
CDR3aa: CACDTVGTGGYTDKLIF

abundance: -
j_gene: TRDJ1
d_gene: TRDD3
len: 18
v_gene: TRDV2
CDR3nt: TGTGCCTGTGACGCCGTGCTGGGGGATCCCACGTACACCGATAAACTCATCTTT
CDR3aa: CACDAVLGDPTYTDKLIF

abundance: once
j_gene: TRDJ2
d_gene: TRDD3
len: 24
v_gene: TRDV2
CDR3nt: TGTGCCTGTGACCCCGTGTTGTCACTGGGGGATACGAAAACGGAGAGGGATCTGACAGCACAACTCTTCTTT
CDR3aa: CACDPVLSLGDTKTERDLTAQLFF

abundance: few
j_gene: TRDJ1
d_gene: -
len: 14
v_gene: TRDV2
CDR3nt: TGTGCCTGTGACACCGTGTCTGGGTTCGATAAACTCATCTTT
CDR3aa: CACDTVSGFDKLIF

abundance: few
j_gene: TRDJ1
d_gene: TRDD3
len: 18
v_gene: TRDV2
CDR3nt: TGTGCCTGTGACTATACTGGGGCCCTCCAGAGGGACACCGATAAACTCATCTTT
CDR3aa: CACDYTGALQRDTDKLIF

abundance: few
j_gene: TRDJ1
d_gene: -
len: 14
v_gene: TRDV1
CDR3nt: TGTGCTCTTGGGGAACTCGATGGGGTGCATCAACTCATCTTT
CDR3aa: CALGELDGVHQLIF

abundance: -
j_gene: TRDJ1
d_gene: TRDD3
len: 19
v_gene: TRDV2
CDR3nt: TGTGCCTGTGACACTTTACTGGGGGATATTTCGAAAAGCACCGATAAACTCATCTTT
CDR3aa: CACDTLLGDISKSTDKLIF

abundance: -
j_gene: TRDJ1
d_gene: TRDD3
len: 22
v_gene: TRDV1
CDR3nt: TGTGCTCTTGGGGGAACAACTTCCTACCAGTACTGGGGGATACGCCAGACCGATAAACTCATCTTT
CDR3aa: CALGGTTSYQYWGIRQTDKLIF

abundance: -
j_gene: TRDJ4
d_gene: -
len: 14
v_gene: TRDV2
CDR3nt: TGTGCCTGTGACACCGTTGGGGGGGCCAGACCCCTGATCTTT
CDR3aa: CACDTVGGARPLIF